These 20 T cell receptor beta chains came from one sample sequenced in a study of beta chain features in type 1 diabetes. Sequenced material consisted of expressed TCRB transcripts (all of the isolated RNA was reverse transcribed). The assay was immunoSEQ multiplex PCR, and TCRdb's table has in-frame clones only and misses some. The sample has about 370,000 clones, about 15% seen once. Sequenced sample: naive CD4+ T cells from blood. All receptors come from a young woman in good health.

This clone has only a few counts. The chain uses TRBV13 and TRBJ1-2; 7 nucleotides match TRBD1. Germline V gives CDR1 PRHDT, CDR2 FYEKMQ (reference sequence). V lost 7 bases and J lost 8; bases outside the gene matches: 13. This CDR3 has 14 residues. CDR3 protein: CASTPRQGQDGYTF. The CDR3 nucleotides read TGTGCCAGCACCCCGAGACAGGGACAAGACGGCTACACCTTC. The variable domain in full, with the rest retrieved from reference TRBV13 and TRBJ1-2, is AAGVIQSPRHLIKEKRETATLKCYPIPRHDTVYWYQQGPGQDPQFLISFYEKMQSDKGSIPDRFSAQQFSDYHSELNMSSLELGDSALYFCASTPRQGQDGYTFGSGTRLTVV.

This clone was observed a handful of times. J is TRBJ2-1 and V is TRBV4-3; D is unclear. CDR1 and CDR2 (germline): LGHNA, YSLEER. The CDR3 length is 14 residues. The V and J ends lost 1 base and 8 bases respectively, with 12 bases between them. DNA of the CDR3: TGCGCCAGCAGCCAAGCCGCCAGGAATCATGAGCAGTTCTTC. This gives the protein CASSQAARNHEQFF.

This clone was counted between two and nine times. The rearrangement joins TRBV21-1 to TRBJ1-5. TRBV21-1 is given as a pseudogene. The CDR3 runs 13 residues. The CDR3 sequence: CASSKGGGQPQHF. CDR3 nucleotide sequence: TGTGCCAGCAGCAAAGGAGGCGGTCAGCCCCAGCATTTT.

The chain recombines TRBV25-1 with TRBJ2-6; D gene ambiguous. The CDR3 runs to 17 residues. V lost 2 bases and J lost 4, with 15 bases in between. CDR1 and CDR2 (germline): MGHDK, SYGVNS. The CDR3 sequence: CASSETHGAPGANVLTF. CDR3 DNA sequence: TGTGCCAGCAGTGAAACTCACGGTGCCCCGGGGGCCAACGTCCTGACTTTC.

This clone was counted a few times. V usage is TRBV7-2 and J usage is TRBJ2-1, with D perhaps TRBD2 (6 bases). The CDR3 runs to 15 residues. V lost 5 bases and J lost 4, with 15 bases in between. Per the germline V gene, CDR1 is SGHTA and CDR2 is FQGNSA. Written as DNA, the CDR3 is TGTGCCAGCAGCCCCTGGGAGGCTGGATACAATGAGCAGTTCTTC. It encodes CASSPWEAGYNEQFF. The whole variable domain, filled in from reference TRBV7-2 and TRBJ2-1, reads GAGVSQSPSNKVTEKGKDVELRCDPISGHTALYWYRQSLGQGLEFLIYFQGNSAPDKSGLPSDRFSAERTGGSVSTLTIQRTQQEDSAVYLCASSPWEAGYNEQFFGPGTRLTVL.

The rearrangement links TRBV14 to TRBJ2-3; D possibly corresponds to TRBD2 (5 bases). Deletions cut 0 bases from V and 3 bases from J, with 13 bases between. Germline CDR1 reads SGHDN; CDR2 reads FVKESK. The CDR3 length is 16 residues. CDR3 in DNA: TGTGCCAGCAGCCAAGACCGACTAAAACGAACAGATACGCAGTATTTT. Its protein is CASSQDRLKRTDTQYF.

This chain connects TRBV18 to TRBJ1-2; D call uncertain. The ends were cut back, 3 bases at V and 0 bases at J, with 8 bases in the middle. The CDR3 has 14 amino acids. Germline-derived CDR1 and CDR2 are KGHSH and LQKENI. The CDR3 region has the DNA TGTGCCAGCTCACCTCAGGCGCCTAACTATGGCTACACCTTC. Protein sequence: CASSPQAPNYGYTF.

The rearrangement joins TRBV6-5 to TRBJ1-5, with D perhaps TRBD1 (6 bases). V lost 6 bases and J lost 4, with 16 bases in between. The CDR3 length is 15 residues. Germline V lookup: CDR1 MNHEY, CDR2 SVGAGI. CDR3 in DNA: TGTGCCAGCAGAAAACAGGGAACTGCTAATCAGCCCCAGCATTTT. Translating gives CASRKQGTANQPQHF.

The V call is TRBV30, the J call TRBJ2-6, with D perhaps matching TRBD2 (6 bases). Germline V lookup: CDR1 GTSNPN, CDR2 SVGIG (reference sequence). V shed 2 bases and J shed 0 bases, with 14 bases lying between them. The CDR3 consists of 17 residues. CDR3 loop: CAWSPRDWYSGANVLTF. CDR3 DNA sequence: TGTGCCTGGAGTCCCCGGGACTGGTACTCTGGGGCCAACGTCCTGACTTTC.

This clone appeared a few times. The V gene is TRBV6-5, the J gene TRBJ1-4, with 8 nucleotides matching TRBD1. The CDR3 contains 14 residues. Trimming cost V 6 bases and J 8 bases; bases outside gene matches: 8. Germline loops: CDR1 MNHEY, CDR2 SVGAGI. CDR3 region: CASSPGGSWEKLFF. The DNA of the CDR3 is TGTGCCAGCAGCCCAGGGGGCTCTTGGGAAAAACTGTTTTTT.

This clone has only a few counts. The chain couples TRBV6-1 to TRBJ2-4, with 10 nucleotides matching TRBD2. The CDR3 spans 15 residues. The V segment lost 5 bases and the J segment 6 bases; nucleotides outside the gene matches: 7. Germline CDR1 MNHNS, CDR2 SASEGT. The CDR3 here is CASSPIAGGRNIQYF. In nucleotides, the CDR3 is TGTGCCAGCAGTCCGATAGCGGGAGGAAGAAACATTCAGTACTTC.

CDR3 bases: TGCGCCAGCAGCCCGAGAATCGGGACAGGGAACTACGAGCAGTACTTC. Encoded protein: CASSPRIGTGNYEQYF. This chain links TRBV4-1 with TRBJ2-7, with TRBD1 matching 9 bases. The junction had 10 bases not matched to a gene; V was cut back by 4 bases and J by 3 bases. The CDR3 covers 16 residues. Looked up from germline, CDR1 is MGHRA and CDR2 is YSYEKL.

This chain joins TRBV15 and TRBJ2-7; D remains unclear. CDR3 length equals 15 residues. With 0 bases removed from V and 0 bases from J, the gap between germline ends came to 9 bases. Germline CDR1 reads LNHNV; CDR2 reads YYDKDF (reference sequence). The CDR3, as DNA: TGTGCCACCAGCAGAGATGTTGCGAGCTCCTACGAGCAGTACTTC. It yields the protein CATSRDVASSYEQYF.

This clone appeared a few times. This rearrangement joins TRBV30 to TRBJ2-7; the D is unclear. Germline CDR1 reads GTSNPN; CDR2 reads SVGIG (reference sequence). This CDR3 is 11 amino acids long. The ends were cut back, 5 bases at V and 7 bases at J, with 12 bases in the middle. CDR3 in amino acids: CAWSPMEEQYF. CDR3 DNA: TGTGCCTGGTCGCCTATGGAGGAGCAGTACTTC. The full variable domain, rest sourced from reference TRBV30 and TRBJ2-7, is SQTIHQWPATLVQPVGSPLSLECTVEGTSNPNLYWYRQAAGRGLQLLFYSVGIGQISSEVPQNLSASRPQDRQFILSSKKLLLSDSGFYLCAWSPMEEQYFGPGTRLTVT.

V and J are TRBV28 and TRBJ2-7, with 7 bases aligning to TRBD1. With V trimmed by 6 bases and J by 0 bases, 5 bases remained unmatched. The CDR3 extends over 14 amino acids. Germline CDR1 reads MDHEN; CDR2 reads SYDVKM. CDR3 protein: CASRETGSSYEQYF. For the CDR3, the DNA is TGTGCCAGCAGAGAGACAGGGAGCTCCTACGAGCAGTACTTC.

This clone was seen a few times. The chain uses TRBV28 and TRBJ2-4; a possible D gene is TRBD1 (5 bases). The germline CDR1 and CDR2 sequences are MDHEN and SYDVKM. The V and J ends lost 5 bases and 6 bases respectively, with 14 bases between them. The CDR3 has 14 residues. The CDR3 nucleotides are TGTGCCAGCAGTCTTACGACAGTGAGAAACATTCAGTACTTC. It encodes CASSLTTVRNIQYF.

The chain joins TRBV28 to TRBJ2-7; 10 bases are a match to TRBD2. Trimming at V came to 3 bases and at J to 3 bases, leaving 5 bases not matched to a gene. The germline CDR1 and CDR2 sequences are MDHEN and SYDVKM. The CDR3 has 15 residues. Here the CDR3 reads CASSFGASGSYEQYF. The CDR3, as DNA: TGTGCCAGCAGTTTCGGGGCTAGCGGGAGCTACGAGCAGTACTTC.

The CDR3 protein is CASSYFQEQFF. As DNA, the CDR3 is TGTGCCAGCAGTTACTTTCAGGAGCAGTTCTTC. The rearrangement uses TRBV6-5 and TRBJ2-1, with D hard to call. Germline V gives CDR1 MNHEY, CDR2 SVGAGI. Trimming removed 1 base at V and 10 bases at J, with 5 bases between. CDR3 length: 11 residues.

This clone was seen a handful of times. This sequence joins TRBV27 and TRBJ2-6; no firm D call. The V end was cut by 5 bases, the J end by 0 bases, with 11 bases between. The length of the CDR3 is 16 residues. Germline V lookup: CDR1 MNHEY, CDR2 SMNVEV (reference sequence). The CDR3 spells CASSLLRPSGANVLTF. The CDR3 DNA is TGTGCCAGCAGTCTCCTCAGGCCCTCTGGGGCCAACGTCCTGACTTTC. The full variable domain, with the rest looked up from reference TRBV27 and TRBJ2-6, is EAQVTQNPRYLITVTGKKLTVTCSQNMNHEYMSWYRQDPGLGLRQIYYSMNVEVTDKGDVPEGYKVSRKEKRNFPLILESPSPNQTSLYFCASSLLRPSGANVLTFGAGSRLTVL.

This clone was observed a handful of times. The chain is built from TRBV29-1 and TRBJ1-1; D perhaps matches TRBD1 (6 bases). The CDR3 contains 13 residues. The V end lost 1 base, the J end lost 4 bases, and 10 bases lay between the germline ends. Germline-derived CDR1 and CDR2 are SQVTM and ANQGSEA. The CDR3 DNA follows: TGCAGCGTTGAAGGGCAGGGGACCACTGAAGCTTTCTTT. Translating it yields CSVEGQGTTEAFF.